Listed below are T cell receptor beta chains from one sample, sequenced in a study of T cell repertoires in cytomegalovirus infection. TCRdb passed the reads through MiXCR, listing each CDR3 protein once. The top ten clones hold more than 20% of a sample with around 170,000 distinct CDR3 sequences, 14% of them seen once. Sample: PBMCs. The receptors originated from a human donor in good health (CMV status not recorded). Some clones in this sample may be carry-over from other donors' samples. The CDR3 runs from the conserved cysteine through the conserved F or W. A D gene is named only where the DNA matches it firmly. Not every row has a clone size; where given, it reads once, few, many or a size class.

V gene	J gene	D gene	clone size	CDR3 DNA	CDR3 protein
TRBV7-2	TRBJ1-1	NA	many	TGTGCCAGCAGCGACGACCTGTACAGGGCCACTGAAGCTTTCTTT	CASSDDLYRATEAFF
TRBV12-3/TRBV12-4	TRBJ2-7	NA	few	TGTGCCAGCAGTCCCCGAGGCGGGGGCGACGAGCAGTACTTC	CASSPRGGGDEQYF
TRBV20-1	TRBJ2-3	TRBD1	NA	TGCAGTGCTAGAGATTCAGGGGGCTCTGGCACAGATACGCAGTATTTT	CSARDSGGSGTDTQYF
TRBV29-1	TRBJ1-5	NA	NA	TGCAGCGTTGGGGCAGCGAATCAGCCCCAGCATTTT	CSVGAANQPQHF
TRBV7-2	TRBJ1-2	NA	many	TGTGCCAGCAGCTTTCTTAAGTTATATGGCTACACCTTC	CASSFLKLYGYTF
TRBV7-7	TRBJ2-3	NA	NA	TGTGCCAGCAGCCCGGGTGTTACCCGGGGTGCAGATACGCAGTATTTT	CASSPGVTRGADTQYF
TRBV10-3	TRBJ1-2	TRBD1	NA	TGTGCCATCAGGCAGGGGGGACCCTATGGCTACACCTTC	CAIRQGGPYGYTF
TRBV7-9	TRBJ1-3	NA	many	TGTGCCAGCAGGACTGACAGACTCTCCCCAAGCTCTGGAAACACCATATATTTT	CASRTDRLSPSSGNTIYF
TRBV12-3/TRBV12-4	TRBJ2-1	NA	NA	TGTGCCAGCAGTTTGCCAGGGAGCTCCTACAATGAGCAGTTCTTC	CASSLPGSSYNEQFF
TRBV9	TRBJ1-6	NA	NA	TGTGCCAGCAGCATCCGGACGGAGAGCTCCTATAATTCACCCCTCCACTTT	CASSIRTESSYNSPLHF
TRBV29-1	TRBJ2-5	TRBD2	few	TGCAGCGCCGAGAGGGAGCGGGAGGACCAAGAGACCCAGTACTTC	CSAEREREDQETQYF
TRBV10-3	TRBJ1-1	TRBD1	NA	TGTGCCATCAGTGACCCCCGACAGGGTTGGGATATGAACACTGAAGCTTTCTTT	CAISDPRQGWDMNTEAFF
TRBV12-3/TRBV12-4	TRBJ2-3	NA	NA	TGTGCCAGCAACCCGCGGGGTTTCACAGATACGCAGTATTTT	CASNPRGFTDTQYF
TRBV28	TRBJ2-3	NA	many	TGTGCCAGCAGTTTTGGTCAATTTACCACAGATACGCAGTATTTT	CASSFGQFTTDTQYF
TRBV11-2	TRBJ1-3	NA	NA	TGTGCCAGCAGCCGAGACAGAGTCTCTGGAAACACCATATATTTT	CASSRDRVSGNTIYF
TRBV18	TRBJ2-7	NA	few	TGTGCCAGCTCACCCGGACGGACTGGCGAGCAGTACTTC	CASSPGRTGEQYF
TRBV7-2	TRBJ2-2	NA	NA	TGTGCAGGCAGGCTGATGAACACCGGGGAGCTGTTTTTT	CAGRLMNTGELFF
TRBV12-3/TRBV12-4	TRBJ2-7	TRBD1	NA	TGTGCCAGCAGCCCCTACAGGGGGCCTACCTACGAGCAGTACTTC	CASSPYRGPTYEQYF
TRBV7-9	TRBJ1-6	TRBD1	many	TGTGCCAGCAGACCTATCGGGGACAGGGTTAATTCACCCCTCCACTTT	CASRPIGDRVNSPLHF
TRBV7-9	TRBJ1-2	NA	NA	TGTGCCAGCGTCGACAACCACTATGGCTACACCTTC	CASVDNHYGYTF
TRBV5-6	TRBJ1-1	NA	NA	TGTGCCAGCAGCTTCACAGGGAGGCCTGAAGCTTTCTTT	CASSFTGRPEAFF
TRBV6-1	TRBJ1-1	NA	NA	TGTGCCAGCAGTGAGAGAATCATGAACACTGAAGCTTTCTTT	CASSERIMNTEAFF
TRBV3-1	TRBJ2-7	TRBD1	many	TGTGCCTGCAGACAGGGTAAGGACACCGAGCAGTACTTC	CACRQGKDTEQYF
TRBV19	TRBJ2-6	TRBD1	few	TGTGCCAGTAGTACCTACGGGACAGGCACCTCTGGGGCCAACGTCCTGACTTTC	CASSTYGTGTSGANVLTF
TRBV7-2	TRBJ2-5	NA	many	TGTGCCAGCAGCTTAGAAGGGCGGTTACAAGAGACCCAGTACTTC	CASSLEGRLQETQYF
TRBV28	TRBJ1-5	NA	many	TGTGCCAGCAGTTTCGATGTCGGGCAGGGGTGGTCTCAGCCCCAGCATTTT	CASSFDVGQGWSQPQHF
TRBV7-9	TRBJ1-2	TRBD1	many	TGTGCCAGCACCAGGGACAGGGAAGTTGGCTACACCTTC	CASTRDREVGYTF
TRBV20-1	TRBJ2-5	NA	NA	TGCAGTGCTACCCGAGGGGGGGCTGGGGAGACCCAGTACTTC	CSATRGGAGETQYF
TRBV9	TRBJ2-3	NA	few	TGTGCCAGCAGCGTAGGTGTTTCCGGCACAGATACGCAGTATTTT	CASSVGVSGTDTQYF
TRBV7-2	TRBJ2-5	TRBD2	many	TGTGCCAGCAGCCAGCCTAGCGGGAGACGGGAGACCCAGTACTTC	CASSQPSGRRETQYF
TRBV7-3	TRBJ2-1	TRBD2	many	TGTGCCAGCAGCTTCGGTGGACTAGCGGGAGAGAATGAGCAGTTCTTC	CASSFGGLAGENEQFF
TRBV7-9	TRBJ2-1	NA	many	TGTGCCAGCAGCTCAATAGCGGATTCCTACAATGAGCAGTTCTTC	CASSSIADSYNEQFF
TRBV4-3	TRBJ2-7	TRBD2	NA	TGCGCCAGCAGCCTGACTAGCGATTCCTACGAGCAGTACTTC	CASSLTSDSYEQYF
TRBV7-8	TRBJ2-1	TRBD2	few	TGTGCCAGCAGCTTAACTAGCGGGTTCCTTGAGCAGTTCTTC	CASSLTSGFLEQFF
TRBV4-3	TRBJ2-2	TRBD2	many	TGCGCCAGCAGCCTAAGACACCCGGGACTAGCGGGAGTCTCGAACACCGGGGAGCTGTTTTTT	CASSLRHPGLAGVSNTGELFF
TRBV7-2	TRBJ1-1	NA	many	TGTGCCAGCAGCTTTGTTCGTGCTGAAGCTTTCTTT	CASSFVRAEAFF
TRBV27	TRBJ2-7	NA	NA	TGTGCCAGCAGACCGGAGATAATCGTTTCCTACGAGCAGTACTTC	CASRPEIIVSYEQYF
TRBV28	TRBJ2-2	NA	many	TGTGCCAGCAGTTGGGTGTCGAGGGAGCTGTTTTTT	CASSWVSRELFF
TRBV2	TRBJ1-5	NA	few	TGTGCCAGCAGTGCCACAGGAATTGGCAATCAGCCCCAGCATTTT	CASSATGIGNQPQHF
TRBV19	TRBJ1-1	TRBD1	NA	TGTGCCAGTAGTACTCCTCGGGACAGAATGAACACTGAAGCTTTCTTT	CASSTPRDRMNTEAFF
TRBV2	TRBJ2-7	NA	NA	TGTGCCAGCAGGGTAGGGTCCTACGAGCAGTACTTC	CASRVGSYEQYF
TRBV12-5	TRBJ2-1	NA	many	TGTGCTAGTGCCAAGGGGGAACTTTCCTACAATGAGCAGTTCTTC	CASAKGELSYNEQFF
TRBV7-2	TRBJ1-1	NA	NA	TGTGCCAGCAGTCTACAGGGCGTCGGGACTGAAGCTTTCTTT	CASSLQGVGTEAFF
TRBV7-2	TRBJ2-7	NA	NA	TGTGCCAGCAGCCTCCCCGGGAAACCCGAGCAGTACTTC	CASSLPGKPEQYF
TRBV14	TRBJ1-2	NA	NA	TGTGCCAGCAGCCAAGTTGGGACTAACTATGGCTACACCTTC	CASSQVGTNYGYTF
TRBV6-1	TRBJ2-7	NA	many	TGTGCCAGCAGTGACAGGGACTACGAGCAGTACTTC	CASSDRDYEQYF
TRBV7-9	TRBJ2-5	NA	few	TGTGCCAGCAGCTTAGCGATGGGACAAATTACAGAGACCCAGTACTTC	CASSLAMGQITETQYF
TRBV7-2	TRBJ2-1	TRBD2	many	TGTGCCAGCAGCCCGGGAGGGCCGGGGAATGAGCAGTTCTTC	CASSPGGPGNEQFF
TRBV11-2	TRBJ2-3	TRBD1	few	TGTGCCAGCAGCCGGACAGGGGGCGACACAGATACGCAGTATTTT	CASSRTGGDTDTQYF
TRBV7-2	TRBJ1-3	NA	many	TGTGCTAGCGCCTCTGGAAACACCATATATTTT	CASASGNTIYF
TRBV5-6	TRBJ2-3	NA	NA	TGTGCCAGCAGCTTTTACCGGGGTGCTAGCACAGATACGCAGTATTTT	CASSFYRGASTDTQYF
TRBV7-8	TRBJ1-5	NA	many	TGTGCCAGCAGCTTCGGGGATGGCAATCAGCCCCAGCATTTT	CASSFGDGNQPQHF
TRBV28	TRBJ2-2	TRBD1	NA	TGTGCCAGCAGTTTACCCGGGACAGGGGAAAGGGAGCTGTTTTTT	CASSLPGTGERELFF
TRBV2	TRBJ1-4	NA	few	TGTGCCAGCAGGGGGACCCGGGAAAAACTGTTTTTT	CASRGTREKLFF
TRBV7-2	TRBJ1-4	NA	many	TGTGCCAGCAGCTTAGGGACAGCCGCCTTTGTGGGAAAACTGTTTTTT	CASSLGTAAFVGKLFF
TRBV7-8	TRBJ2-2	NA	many	TGTGCCAGCAGCTTATTAAGAACCGGGGAGCTGTTTTTT	CASSLLRTGELFF
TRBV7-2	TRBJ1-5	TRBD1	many	TGTGCCAGCAGCTTAGGGTCAGGGGGTCAGCCCCAGCATTTT	CASSLGSGGQPQHF